These T cell receptor beta chains were read from a single sample in a study of T cells after yellow fever vaccination. TCRdb re-derived calls from the 5' RACE reads in MiXCR, one entry per CDR3 protein. The sample yields 100,000 to 150,000 distinct CDR3 sequences, nearly 7.5% seen once. Sequencing was performed on CD4+ T cells sorted from PBMCs, taken around 10 days after the first yellow fever vaccination. These receptors came from a man between 18 and 29 years old who received the YFV17D yellow fever vaccine. Each CDR3 is given with its conserved first and last residue. For some rows the clone size is stated as once, few or many, or as a class when expanded; others skip it.

clone size,V gene,J gene,CDR3 protein
many,TRBV6-2/TRBV6-3,TRBJ2-1,CASLLAEYNEQFF
-,TRBV20-1,TRBJ1-2,CSATRQKKRTANYGYTF
many,TRBV6-2/TRBV6-3,TRBJ1-2,CASSYSAGGYGYTF
many,TRBV15,TRBJ2-5,CATSNRWTSGGAVGTQYF
many,TRBV2,TRBJ1-2,CASSDTGPSTWGLF
many,TRBV4-2,TRBJ2-1,CASSQAKGKPYNEQFF
many,TRBV25-1,TRBJ1-3,CASSESVTGNTIYF
many,TRBV6-5,TRBJ1-2,CASSYSTGGYGYTF
many,TRBV12-3/TRBV12-4,TRBJ1-3,CASSLGPFSSGNTIYF
many,TRBV3-1,TRBJ2-3,CASSTTGSFTDTQYF
many,TRBV11-2,TRBJ2-1,CASSVSGTSGGFYNEQFF
many,TRBV29-1,TRBJ2-4,CSAATGLAKNIQYF
many,TRBV6-6,TRBJ2-7,CASLEQVLGEQYF
many,TRBV4-2,TRBJ2-1,CASSQVQGSSYNEQFF
many,TRBV12-3/TRBV12-4,TRBJ2-5,CASSLDGRETQYF
many,TRBV9,TRBJ2-5,CASSGRVWGTQYF
many,TRBV20-1,TRBJ2-1,CSAGPAGGPDEQFF
many,TRBV5-4,TRBJ2-5,CASSLDGRGETQYF
many,TRBV18,TRBJ2-5,CASSDSNGETQYF
-,TRBV5-1,TRBJ1-1,CASSLGSGPEAFF
many,TRBV18,TRBJ2-1,CASSPTGNEQFF
-,TRBV6-2/TRBV6-3,TRBJ2-2,CASSQFRPANTGELFF
many,TRBV7-2,TRBJ2-3,CASSSRVWGPLNF
many,TRBV20-1,TRBJ1-5,CSAWDGVNQPQHF
many,TRBV10-3,TRBJ1-1,CAISGGQGGTEAFF
many,TRBV7-9,TRBJ1-1,CASSVQDTEAFF
many,TRBV4-3,TRBJ1-4,CASSQVAGFNEKLFF
many,TRBV7-2,TRBJ2-3,CASSTQGSSTDTQYF
many,TRBV3-1,TRBJ1-2,CASSQDGFNYGYTF
many,TRBV4-3,-,CASSQEGFGTQYF
few,TRBV5-6,TRBJ2-7,CASSLGQGKSNYEQYF
many,TRBV6-2/TRBV6-3,TRBJ2-1,CASRKTGGPGEQFF
many,TRBV12-3/TRBV12-4,TRBJ2-1,CASTLTYNEQFF
many,TRBV10-3,TRBJ2-5,CAISTGTVETQYF
many,TRBV24-1,TRBJ2-3,CATSGGAGDTDTQYF
many,TRBV18,TRBJ2-5,CASSPTWGQETQYF
many,TRBV5-1,TRBJ2-6,CASSLGPLSGANVLTF
few,TRBV4-3,TRBJ2-6,CASSRQTGANVLTF
-,TRBV2,TRBJ1-5,CASTGTVNQPQHF
many,TRBV7-2,TRBJ2-1,CASSSLGQGSSYNEQFF
few,TRBV7-9,TRBJ1-1,CASSVRTGTEAFF
few,TRBV6-5,TRBJ2-1,CASSWTGAMDNEQFF
few,TRBV5-6,TRBJ1-2,CASSAKYYGYTF
few,TRBV5-5,TRBJ2-1,CASSLMFGPEPYNEQFF
-,TRBV5-4,TRBJ2-2,CASSLMAGAPGELFF
many,TRBV12-3/TRBV12-4,TRBJ2-3,CASTARDRVGGTQYF
few,TRBV27,TRBJ2-6,CASSFGTGVGANVLTF
-,TRBV4-3,TRBJ2-7,CASSQVVGPDEQYF
-,TRBV28,TRBJ2-5,CASSQGTGPQETQYF
-,TRBV6-5,TRBJ2-4,CASSSGQGLAKNIQYF
-,TRBV5-1,TRBJ1-4,CASSLQDSSVEKLFF
-,TRBV9,TRBJ2-6,CASSVRTSGANVLTF